These 18 T cell receptor beta chains came from one sample sequenced in a study of response to subunit inactivated influenza vaccine. TCRdb recomputed calls from the RT-PCR reads with MiXCR, one row per CDR3 protein. The data contain over 400,000 distinct CDR3 sequences, roughly 11% of them singletons. Source: PBMCs from blood, taken roughly 48 days after vaccination. These receptors were collected from a man between 50 and 59 years old who received an inactivated influenza vaccine.

In this sample, this clonotype turned up a few times. The chain joins TRBV7-2 to TRBJ2-2, with D unresolved. Trimming took 4 bases from V and 8 from J, leaving 11 bases between them. Germline lookup yields CDR1 SGHTA and CDR2 FQGNSA. CDR3 size: 13 residues. Written as DNA, the CDR3 is TGTGCCAGCAGCTCCGGGCAAGGAGGGGAGCTGTTTTTT. Translated: CASSSGQGGELFF.

There are many counts of this clonotype. V usage is TRBV12-3 or TRBV12-4 and J usage is TRBJ1-2, with 9 bases aligning to TRBD1. Trimming took 4 bases from V and 3 from J; bases not matched to a gene: 3. The CDR3 spans 14 residues. The CDR3, as DNA: TGTGCCAGCAGTTGGGGACAGGGCTACTATGGCTACACCTTC. Protein sequence: CASSWGQGYYGYTF.

This clonotype was counted many times. The chain joins TRBV2 to TRBJ2-7; 11 bases fit TRBD2. This CDR3 has 14 amino acids. The ends lost 6 bases at V and 6 bases at J; junction bases unmatched: 7. In germline, CDR1 is SNHLY, CDR2 FYNNEI. The CDR3 here is CASRTSGGPLEQYF. The CDR3 nucleotides are TGTGCCAGCAGAACTAGCGGGGGACCCCTCGAGCAGTACTTC.

The CDR3 DNA follows: TGTGCCAGCAGCTTGGCCGGGGGCGAAAGAGGCGCAGATACGCAGTATTTT. This gives the protein CASSLAGGERGADTQYF. The chain joins TRBV5-6 to TRBJ2-3; either TRBD1 or TRBD2 may supply D (6 bases each). Per germline, CDR1 SGHDT and CDR2 YYEEEE. Trimming took off 0 bases at V and 4 bases at J, with 18 bases between the two ends. The CDR3 sequence is 17 residues long.

CDR3 sequence reads: CASSEGQGNYEQYF. In DNA, the CDR3 is TGTGCCAGCAGTGAGGGACAGGGGAACTACGAGCAGTACTTC. This sequence joins TRBV2 and TRBJ2-7; 10 bases map to TRBD1. The germline V gene encodes CDR1 SNHLY and CDR2 FYNNEI. The CDR3 is 14 amino acids. J gave up 3 bases and V 3 bases, and 2 bases lay outside the gene matches.

This clonotype was detected many times. The chain is built from TRBV7-3 and TRBJ2-5; D is unclear. Germline V gene lookup returns CDR1 SGHTA and CDR2 FQGTGA. The CDR3 is 13 residues long. The V end was cut by 0 bases, the J end by 2 bases, with 4 bases between. The CDR3 protein is CASSLTAQETQYF. The CDR3, as DNA: TGTGCCAGCAGCTTAACGGCACAAGAGACCCAGTACTTC. Looking up the rest from reference TRBV7-3 and TRBJ2-5 gives the full variable domain: GAGVSQTPSNKVTEKGKYVELRCDPISGHTALYWYRQSLGQGPEFLIYFQGTGAADDSGLPNDRFFAVRPEGSVSTLKIQRTERGDSAVYLCASSLTAQETQYFGPGTRLLVL.

This clonotype was recorded many times. V gene TRBV29-1 combines with J gene TRBJ1-1; D not certain. This CDR3 has 13 residues. The germline gives CDR1 SQVTM, CDR2 ANQGSEA. The V and J ends lost 3 bases and 2 bases respectively, with 10 bases between them. This CDR3 reads CSVEGRSNTEAFF. As DNA, the CDR3 is TGCAGCGTTGAGGGGAGAAGCAACACTGAAGCTTTCTTT.

This clonotype has at least ten counts. The chain has TRBV20-1 and TRBJ1-2; 8 bases agree with TRBD1. The CDR3 totals 14 residues. Unmatched junction bases numbered 7, after V lost 0 bases and J lost 7 bases. CDR1 is DFQATT and CDR2 is SNEGSKA in the germline V gene (reference sequence). The CDR3 reads CSARDSQGAGGYTF. CDR3 nucleotide sequence: TGCAGTGCTAGAGATAGCCAGGGGGCCGGTGGCTACACCTTC.

The rearrangement links TRBV12-3 or TRBV12-4 to TRBJ2-1, with TRBD1 as a possible D gene (6 bases). CDR3 length: 14 amino acids. The V end lost 6 bases, the J end lost 4 bases, and 13 bases lay between the germline ends. The CDR3 sequence is CASRAGTTYNEQFF. For the CDR3, the DNA is TGTGCCAGCAGGGCCGGGACAACTTACAATGAGCAGTTCTTC.

This clonotype came up a few times. The chain uses TRBV28 and TRBJ1-1; no clear D gene. The CDR3 extends over 16 amino acids. CDR1 is MDHEN, CDR2 SYDVKM, per germline. Trimming cost V 5 bases and J 0 bases, with 16 bases left between them. CDR3 amino acids: CASSQVPGSMNTEAFF. Written as DNA, the CDR3 is TGTGCCAGCAGTCAGGTTCCGGGGAGCATGAACACTGAAGCTTTCTTT.

This clonotype was seen at least ten times. The chain is built from TRBV29-1 and TRBJ2-1, with 11 bases matching TRBD1. CDR1 SQVTM and CDR2 ANQGSEA come from the germline V gene. CDR3 length: 14 residues. J was trimmed by 4 bases and V by 7 bases; bases with no gene match: 6. CDR3 residues: CSAKGTGGYNEQFF. CDR3 DNA sequence: TGCAGCGCCAAAGGGACAGGGGGGTACAATGAGCAGTTCTTC.

This clonotype was observed many times. CDR3 region: CASRDQPQHF. CDR3 DNA: TGCGCCAGCCGGGATCAGCCCCAGCATTTT. J is TRBJ1-5 and V is TRBV5-1, with unresolved D. In germline, CDR1 is SGHRS, CDR2 YFSETQ. The CDR3 covers 10 residues. Between the trimmed V and J ends, which lost 7 bases and 5 bases, there was a span of 4 bases.

With respect to this clonotype: One junction end does not reproduce the germline sequence, and a read error may be involved. The V call is TRBV5-1, the J call TRBJ2-5; no clear D. This CDR3 is built from 14 residues. Germline assignment: CDR1 SGHRS and CDR2 YFSETQ. The CDR3 is CASSLDVSQETHYF. As DNA, the CDR3 is TGCGCCAGCAGCTTGGATGTCAGTCAAGAGACCCACTACTTC.

In its sample, this clonotype was seen many times. V usage is TRBV12-3 or TRBV12-4 and J usage is TRBJ1-1, with a weak D call TRBD1 (6 bases). With 5 bases removed from V and 6 bases from J, the gap between germline ends came to 13 bases. The CDR3 loop spans 13 amino acids. The CDR3 sequence is CASSPREGAEAFF. In DNA, the CDR3 is TGTGCCAGCAGTCCGCGGGAGGGGGCTGAAGCTTTCTTT.

The chain is built from TRBV3-1 and TRBJ2-5; D is unresolved. V was trimmed by 0 bases and J by 1 base, leaving 9 bases between them. CDR3 length: 15 residues. Germline CDR1 LGHDT, CDR2 YNNKEL (reference sequence). The CDR3: CASSQESWLQETQYF. CDR3 bases: TGTGCCAGCAGCCAAGAATCGTGGCTCCAAGAGACCCAGTACTTC.

This clonotype was seen only a few times. The chain carries TRBV7-9 and TRBJ1-2; D call uncertain. V was pared by 5 bases and J by 0 bases, with 10 bases between. The CDR3 spans 14 residues. Germline V gene data show CDR1 as SEHNR and CDR2 as FQNEAQ (reference sequence). The CDR3 DNA reads TGTGCCAGCAGCCTCCGACCGGCTAACTATGGCTACACCTTC. This sequence encodes CASSLRPANYGYTF.

As for this clonotype: Just one base apart from a much larger clone, this may be a read error. J is TRBJ2-1 and V is TRBV12-3 or TRBV12-4, with D unresolved. The CDR3 contains 14 residues. The CDR3: CASSPVSSYNELFF. For the CDR3, the DNA is TGTGCCAGCAGCCCGGTTAGCTCCTACAATGAGCTGTTCTTC.

This clonotype was recorded many times. The chain has TRBV7-9 and TRBJ1-1; D remains unclear. This CDR3 has 13 residues. V gave up 1 base and J gave up 6 bases, with 9 bases separating them. Germline V gene data show CDR1 as SEHNR and CDR2 as FQNEAQ (reference sequence). The DNA of the CDR3 is TGTGCCAGCAGCTTAGAGTTGGGCGCTGAAGCTTTCTTT. This codes for CASSLELGAEAFF.